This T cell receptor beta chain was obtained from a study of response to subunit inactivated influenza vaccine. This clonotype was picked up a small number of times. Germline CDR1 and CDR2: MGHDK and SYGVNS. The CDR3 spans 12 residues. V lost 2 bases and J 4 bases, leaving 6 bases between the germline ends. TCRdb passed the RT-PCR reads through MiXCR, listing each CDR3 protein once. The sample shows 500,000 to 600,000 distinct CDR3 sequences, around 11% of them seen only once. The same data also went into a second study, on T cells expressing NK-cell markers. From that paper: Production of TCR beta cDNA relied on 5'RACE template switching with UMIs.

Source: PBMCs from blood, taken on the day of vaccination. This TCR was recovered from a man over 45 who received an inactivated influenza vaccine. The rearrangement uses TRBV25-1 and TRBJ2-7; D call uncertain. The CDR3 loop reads CASSEERYEQYF. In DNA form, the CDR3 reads TGTGCCAGCAGTGAAGAGAGGTACGAGCAGTACTTC.